What follows describes a single T cell receptor (beta chain). The antigen is unknown. The source of the sample is a study of T cell responses to AZD1222 COVID-19 vaccine. Study conclusions and caveats: The donor group comprised mostly white British people and more females; the analysis possibly underestimated clonal diversity. In all cases, repertoires were sampled only after the peak T cell response. Unmutated variant regions reportedly attract nearly half of all spike-specific TCRs. CD4 TCRs associated with vaccination spanned spike, dominating at 160-218 and 743-854.

Here immunoSEQ multiplex PCR was the method, and the copy in TCRdb shows in-frame clones only, minus some. This table has 95,000 to 150,000 clones, roughly 85% appearing once. The TCR originated in an adult who received the AZD1222 COVID-19 vaccine. The starting material was peripheral blood, obtained 28 days after the second AZD1222 dose.

The CDR3 region has the DNA TGCGCCAGCAGCCAAGATCCAGGAATCTATGGCTACACCTTC. It yields the protein CASSQDPGIYGYTF. The chain couples TRBV4-1 to TRBJ1-2; no definite D call. The CDR3 length is 14 residues. The germline gives CDR1 MGHRA, CDR2 YSYEKL. Trimming cost V 0 bases and J 4 bases, with 9 bases left between them.